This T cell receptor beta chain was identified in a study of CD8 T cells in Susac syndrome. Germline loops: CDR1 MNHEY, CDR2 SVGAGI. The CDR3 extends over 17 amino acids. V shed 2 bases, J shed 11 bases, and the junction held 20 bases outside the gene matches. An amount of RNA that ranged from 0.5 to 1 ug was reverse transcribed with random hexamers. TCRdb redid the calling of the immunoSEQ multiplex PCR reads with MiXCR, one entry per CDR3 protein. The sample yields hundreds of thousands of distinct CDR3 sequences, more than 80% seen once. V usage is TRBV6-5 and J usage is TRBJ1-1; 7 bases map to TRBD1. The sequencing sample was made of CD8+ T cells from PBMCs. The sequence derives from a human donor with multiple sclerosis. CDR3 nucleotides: TGTGCCAGCAGTTACCCGGCCAAGACAGGGCGGGTAGTCGGGGCTTTCTTT. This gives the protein CASSYPAKTGRVVGAFF.